This T cell receptor (beta chain) was obtained from a study of OX40 agonist ivuxolimab in advanced cancers. Context from the whole study: Ivuxolimab was a fully human IgG2 agonistic monoclonal antibody targeting the costimulatory receptor OX40 (CD134). Intravenous ivuxolimab was administered to patients every 2 weeks at six dose levels: 0.01, 0.1, 0.3, 1.5, 3 and 10 mg/kg. Of the roughly 50 dose-escalation patients, hepatocellular carcinoma was present in about 20, melanoma in approximately 15, renal cell carcinoma in 9 and head and neck cancer in 9. A male proportion of roughly 80% and a mean age of roughly 58 years, ranging from roughly 23 to 85, were recorded for the dose-escalation cohort. Prior anti-PD-1, anti-PD-L1 or anti-CTLA-4 therapy was permitted, and about two fifths of dose-escalation patients had received checkpoint inhibitors. Three dose-escalation patients achieved partial responses, one with hepatocellular carcinoma and two with cutaneous melanoma. Peripheral TCRbeta sequencing aimed to test whether ivuxolimab altered TCR sequence diversity and caused clonal T-cell expansion. The paper reports the monotherapy dose-escalation portion (N = 52 patients) of the phase I ivuxolimab trial.

The trial excluded patients who had a history of autoimmune disease or who were on systemic immunosuppression. Peripheral blood for TCR sequencing was collected from all dose cohorts at baseline, on cycle 4 day 1, and on cycle 7 day 1. The samples were drawn from a first-in-human, open-label, multicenter phase I dose-escalation trial of ivuxolimab. Adults with locally advanced or metastatic melanoma, renal cell, hepatocellular, or head and neck squamous cell carcinoma were enrolled in the trial. Before TCR sequencing, CD4+ and CD8+ T cells were separately sorted from peripheral blood. Beyond this particular receptor, the publication reports: The antigen specificity of the clonally expanded peripheral T cells was not determined. In the 0.1-3.0 mg/kg groups, partial responders had among the lowest normalized peripheral clonal expansion, particularly in CD8+ T cells. At doses from 0.1 to 3.0 mg/kg, clonal expansion was seen in both CD4+ and CD8+ blood T cells between baseline and week 6. Low levels of normalized T-cell clonal expansion were also seen in some nonresponding patients. After ivuxolimab, expanded clones were on average more numerous among CD8+ T cells than among CD4+ T cells.

Genomic DNA was extracted from sorted cells for sequencing of the TCRbeta CDR3 region. The immunoSEQ Assay was used for sequencing of TCRbeta CDR3 regions. Sourced from immuneACCESS, this table was stored by TCRdb with only in-frame sequences that have V and J called. A share of the clones is absent; for the studies checked, an unresolved V gene accounts for under half, and the remainder has no known explanation. Counted in this sample were tens of thousands of clones; roughly 89% of them appeared once. The top ten clones comprise under 3.5% of the sample. Regarding this clone: This receptor's antigen is unknown. No much larger clone is present one base from it, and per-base qualities are unavailable.

The TCR was taken from an adult with an advanced solid tumor such as melanoma, head and neck, liver or kidney cancer. This material consisted of CD4+ or CD8+ T cells sorted from blood, taken in a trial of the OX40 agonist ivuxolimab.

The nucleotides read TGTGCCAGTACGGATCGGGGGGGGTTTGAGCAGTACTTC. Its product reads: CASTDRGGFEQYF. The chain is encoded by TRBV19 joined to TRBJ2-7; 8 bases in between match TRBD2. V lost 7 bases and J lost 7 bases, and the count of bases not matched to a germline gene is 9. CDR3 length: 13 amino acids, cysteine to phenylalanine. Only the CDR3 DNA is retained, 39 bases long and in frame from the first base. The germline V gene (reference sequence) yields LNHDA for CDR1 and SQIVND for CDR2.